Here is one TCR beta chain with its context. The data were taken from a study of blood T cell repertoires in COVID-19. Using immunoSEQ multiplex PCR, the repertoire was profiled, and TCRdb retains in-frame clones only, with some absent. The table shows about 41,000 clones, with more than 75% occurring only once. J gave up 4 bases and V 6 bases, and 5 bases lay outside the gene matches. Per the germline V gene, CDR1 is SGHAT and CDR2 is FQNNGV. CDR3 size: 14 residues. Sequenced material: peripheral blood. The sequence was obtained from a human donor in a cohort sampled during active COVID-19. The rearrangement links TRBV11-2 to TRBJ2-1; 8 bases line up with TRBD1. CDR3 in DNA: TGTGCCAGCAGTCAGACAGGGGTGTACAATGAGCAGTTCTTC. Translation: CASSQTGVYNEQFF.